Presented here are 29 T cell receptor beta chains from one specimen sequenced in a study of PD-L1 blockade in urothelial cancer. Method: immunoSEQ multiplex PCR; TCRdb's copy keeps in-frame clones and lacks some. The table shows some 100,000 clones, with approximately 91% occurring only once. Sequencing used PBMCs, obtained around atezolizumab (anti-PD-L1) treatment. Every receptor here comes from a woman older than 75 with urothelial cancer.

This rearrangement joins TRBV5-1 to TRBJ2-7; D is undetermined. Trimming cost V 5 bases and J 3 bases, with 12 bases left between them. Germline CDR1 reads SGHRS; CDR2 reads YFSETQ. The CDR3 has 13 amino acids. Here the CDR3 reads CASRPTQNYEQYF. In DNA form, the CDR3 reads TGCGCCAGCAGGCCGACTCAAAACTACGAGCAGTACTTC.

The chain links TRBV30 to TRBJ2-7; possible D gene TRBD2, 5 bases. The germline V gene has CDR1 GTSNPN and CDR2 SVGIG (reference sequence). The ends were cut back, 4 bases at V and 3 bases at J, with 7 bases in the middle. The CDR3 length is 11 residues. The CDR3 protein is CAWMAGYEQYF. The CDR3 DNA follows: TGTGCCTGGATGGCGGGCTACGAGCAGTACTTC. The variable domain in full, completed from reference TRBV30 and TRBJ2-7, reads SQTIHQWPATLVQPVGSPLSLECTVEGTSNPNLYWYRQAAGRGLQLLFYSVGIGQISSEVPQNLSASRPQDRQFILSSKKLLLSDSGFYLCAWMAGYEQYFGPGTRLTVT.

The count of this clone is one. The V gene is TRBV30, the J gene TRBJ1-2; D is unclear. Germline CDR1 and CDR2: GTSNPN and SVGIG (reference sequence). The germline V and J ends were trimmed by 3 bases and 6 bases, with 8 bases remaining between them. The CDR3 covers 11 residues. The CDR3 DNA is TGTGCCTGGAGGGGCGGGGATGGCTACACCTTC. Protein sequence: CAWRGGDGYTF. The full variable domain, its missing parts supplied by reference TRBV30 and TRBJ1-2, is SQTIHQWPATLVQPVGSPLSLECTVEGTSNPNLYWYRQAAGRGLQLLFYSVGIGQISSEVPQNLSASRPQDRQFILSSKKLLLSDSGFYLCAWRGGDGYTFGSGTRLTVV.

This sequence joins TRBV7-3 and TRBJ2-1; 8 bases agree with TRBD2. The length of the CDR3 is 15 residues. V lost 5 bases to trimming and J lost 1 base; unmatched junction nucleotides: 4. Looked up from germline, CDR1 is SGHTA and CDR2 is FQGTGA. The CDR3: CASSLSGASYNEQFF. CDR3 in DNA: TGTGCCAGCAGCCTTAGCGGGGCTTCCTACAATGAGCAGTTCTTC.

The CDR3 is CASSLGQDNEQFF. CDR3 in DNA: TGTGCCAGCTCCCTGGGTCAGGACAATGAGCAGTTCTTC. The chain recombines TRBV18 with TRBJ2-1; D gene unclear. Germline CDR1 reads KGHSH; CDR2 reads LQKENI. V lost 6 bases and J 5 bases, leaving 11 bases between the germline ends. The CDR3 consists of 13 residues. Filled out from reference TRBV18 and TRBJ2-1, the complete variable domain reads NAGVMQNPRHLVRRRGQEARLRCSPMKGHSHVYWYRQLPEEGLKFMVYLQKENIIDESGMPKERFSAEFPKEGPSILRIQQVVRGDSAAYFCASSLGQDNEQFFGPGTRLTVL.

The chain recombines TRBV9 with TRBJ2-1; TRBD2 is a possible D gene (5 bases). Germline V lookup: CDR1 SGDLS, CDR2 YYNGEE. V lost 4 bases and J 8 bases, leaving 19 bases between the germline ends. This CDR3 is 15 amino acids long. Here the CDR3 reads CASSPDPGIPHEQFF. CDR3 in DNA: TGTGCCAGCAGCCCGGACCCCGGGATCCCACATGAGCAGTTCTTC.

This chain uses TRBV28 with TRBJ2-1, with a possible D match to TRBD2 (6 bases). The CDR3 has 16 residues. V dropped 7 bases and J dropped 0 bases, with 16 bases sitting between them. The germline gives CDR1 MDHEN, CDR2 SYDVKM. CDR3 sequence: CASKGLAGTSYNEQFF. CDR3 nucleotide sequence: TGTGCCAGCAAGGGACTGGCGGGGACCTCCTACAATGAGCAGTTCTTC.

The chain has TRBV7-2 and TRBJ2-7; 12 bases align to TRBD2. CDR1 and CDR2 from the germline V gene are SGHTA and FQGNSA. This CDR3 contains 15 residues. J gave up 3 bases and V 1 base, and 1 base lay outside the gene matches. CDR3 loop: CASSLGLAGDYEQYF. CDR3 nucleotide sequence: TGTGCCAGCAGCTTAGGACTAGCGGGGGACTACGAGCAGTACTTC.

V usage is TRBV11-3 and J usage is TRBJ2-2; 10 nucleotides line up with TRBD2. The CDR3 runs 16 residues. CDR1 and CDR2 from the germline V gene are SGHNT and YENEEA. Trimming cost V 4 bases and J 6 bases; bases outside gene matches: 8. The CDR3 nucleotides are TGTGCCAGCAGCTCCCACCTAGCGGGAGTTTCCGGGGAGCTGTTTTTT. It codes for CASSSHLAGVSGELFF.

CDR3 nucleotides: TGTGCCAGCAGTGGGGCAGAAGAGACCCAGTACTTC. Encoded protein: CASSGAEETQYF. The V gene is TRBV2, the J gene TRBJ2-5; D is uncertain. The V gene lost 4 bases and the J gene lost 3 bases, with 6 bases spanning the gap. The CDR3 is made up of 12 amino acids. Germline V CDR1 and CDR2: SNHLY, FYNNEI.

V gene TRBV4-2 combines with J gene TRBJ2-1, with TRBD2 identical over 7 bases. V gave up 0 bases and J gave up 5 bases; unmatched junction bases: 22. The CDR3 has 21 amino acids. Germline V gives CDR1 LGHNA, CDR2 YNFKEQ. The DNA for the CDR3 is TGTGCCAGCAGCCAAGACTTACCGGACCCTCTGACTAGCATTGAGGACAATGAGCAGTTCTTC. Translating it yields CASSQDLPDPLTSIEDNEQFF.

With respect to this clone: This CDR3 is also generated by other DNA sequences in the sample. As DNA, the CDR3 is TGTGCCAGCAGCTTGGGGGCAGGGGGCATTTACGAGCAGTACTTC. Amino acids: CASSLGAGGIYEQYF. V gene TRBV5-4 combines with J gene TRBJ2-7, with TRBD1 identical over 8 bases. The V and J ends lost 0 bases and 4 bases, in that order; junction bases with no gene match: 6. CDR1 is SGHNT and CDR2 is YYREEE in the germline V gene (reference sequence). CDR3 length equals 15 residues.

V is TRBV19 and J is TRBJ2-2; TRBD2 matches 7 bases. Germline values: CDR1 LNHDA, CDR2 SQIVND (reference sequence). This CDR3 spans 17 amino acids. V was clipped by 4 bases and J by 4 bases; unmatched bases: 12. The CDR3 nucleotides read TGTGCCAGTAGTAAGGCCTCCGGGAGGAGCGGCACCGGGGAGCTGTTTTTT. Translated, it gives CASSKASGRSGTGELFF.

A few counts support this clone. The rearrangement uses TRBV15 and TRBJ2-7; 7 bases line up with TRBD2. Germline CDR1 reads LNHNV; CDR2 reads YYDKDF (reference sequence). The CDR3 has 17 amino acids. Unmatched junction bases numbered 11, after V lost 0 bases and J lost 3 bases. The CDR3 region is CATSRDIKRTSVYEQYF. DNA for the CDR3: TGTGCCACCAGCAGAGATATAAAAAGAACTAGCGTCTACGAGCAGTACTTC.

This clone occurred once. The chain recombines TRBV7-8 with TRBJ1-1; 7 bases agree with TRBD1. The V segment lost 8 bases and the J segment 1 base; nucleotides outside the gene matches: 7. This CDR3 comprises 14 residues. From germline, CDR1 is SGHVS and CDR2 FQNEAQ. The CDR3 sequence is CASLTGTANTEAFF. The CDR3 bases are TGTGCCAGCTTAACCGGGACAGCGAACACTGAAGCTTTCTTT.

V gene TRBV5-6 combines with J gene TRBJ2-2, with 13 bases aligning to TRBD2. V gave up 4 bases and J gave up 5 bases; unmatched junction bases: 8. Germline values: CDR1 SGHDT, CDR2 YYEEEE. The CDR3 has 17 residues. The CDR3 is CASSTGTSGIRTGELFF. For the CDR3, the DNA is TGTGCCAGCAGCACCGGGACTAGCGGGATCCGGACCGGGGAGCTGTTTTTT.

The J gene is TRBJ2-7, the V gene TRBV5-1; D gene ambiguous. The CDR3 covers 13 residues. Trimming took 2 bases from V and 6 from J, leaving 12 bases between them. Per germline, CDR1 SGHRS and CDR2 YFSETQ. The CDR3 reads CASSFAPAGEQYF. The CDR3 region has the DNA TGCGCCAGCAGCTTTGCGCCCGCCGGCGAGCAGTACTTC.

V usage is TRBV6-5 and J usage is TRBJ1-1, with TRBD1 as a possible D gene (6 bases). The germline CDR1 and CDR2 sequences are MNHEY and SVGAGI. Trimming cost V 0 bases and J 6 bases, with 17 bases left between them. This CDR3 is built from 16 residues. The CDR3 DNA is TGTGCCAGCAGTTACTCGGCGGGGGGCAGAGTGGCTGAAGCTTTCTTT. Protein product: CASSYSAGGRVAEAFF.

This clone was observed a single time. This rearrangement joins TRBV5-1 to TRBJ2-1; D might be TRBD1 (6 bases). This CDR3 region has 13 residues. Trimming took off 4 bases at V and 9 bases at J, with 14 bases between the two ends. Germline V gene data show CDR1 as SGHRS and CDR2 as YFSETQ. CDR3 in amino acids: CASSLQGRSEQFF. CDR3 in DNA: TGCGCCAGCAGCCTACAGGGCAGGAGTGAGCAGTTCTTC. The full variable domain, in which reference TRBV5-1 and TRBJ2-1 provide the parts outside the CDR3, is KAGVTQTPRYLIKTRGQQVTLSCSPISGHRSVSWYQQTPGQGLQFLFEYFSETQRNKGNFPGRFSGRQFSNSRSEMNVSTLELGDSALYLCASSLQGRSEQFFGPGTRLTVL.

V and J are TRBV7-3 and TRBJ2-3, with TRBD2 identical over 9 bases. Germline V gene lookup returns CDR1 SGHTA and CDR2 FQGTGA. There are 17 residues in the CDR3. The ends lost 0 bases at V and 6 bases at J; junction bases unmatched: 10. The CDR3: CASSLTLPGLAADTQYF. The DNA of the CDR3 is TGTGCCAGCAGCTTAACGTTACCGGGACTAGCAGCCGATACGCAGTATTTT.

Concerning this clone itself: The junction differs from germline at one of its ends, possibly a read error. This chain links TRBV5-1 with TRBJ2-5; the D gene is possibly TRBD1 (8 bases). Germline CDR1 and CDR2: SGHRS and YFSETQ. The CDR3 spans 16 residues. The CDR3 spells CASSLGGTGLQETQYF. Here the CDR3 DNA reads TGCGCCAGCAGTTTGGGGGGGACAGGACTCCAAGAGACCCAGTACTTC.

The chain employs TRBV5-6 and TRBJ1-4; 9 nucleotides agree with TRBD1. This CDR3 contains 15 residues. The germline V gene has CDR1 SGHDT and CDR2 YYEEEE. J lost 5 bases, V lost 4 bases, and 6 bases had no gene match. CDR3 sequence: CASSLGQGVNEKLFF. The CDR3 region has the DNA TGTGCCAGCAGCCTGGGACAGGGCGTGAATGAAAAACTGTTTTTT.

This chain uses TRBV28 with TRBJ1-5, with TRBD1 as a possible D gene (6 bases). Germline lookup yields CDR1 MDHEN and CDR2 SYDVKM. This CDR3 has 15 amino acids. V lost 6 bases to trimming and J lost 3 bases, with 15 bases between them. CDR3 coding DNA: TGTGCCAGCAGCCTCACAGGGTGGGACAATCAGCCCCAGCATTTT. Protein: CASSLTGWDNQPQHF.

The chain uses TRBV10-2 and TRBJ2-7; D may be TRBD1 (6 bases). This CDR3 contains 15 residues. Trimming pared 8 bases from V and 0 bases from J, leaving 17 bases between. Germline CDR1 reads WSHSY; CDR2 reads SAAADI. The CDR3 region is CASRLSTGSSYEQYF. CDR3 coding DNA: TGCGCCAGCCGCCTATCCACAGGGAGCTCCTACGAGCAGTACTTC.

V is TRBV19 and J is TRBJ2-7; D might be TRBD2 (5 bases). Trimming took 5 bases from V and 2 from J, leaving 13 bases between them. Germline assignment: CDR1 LNHDA and CDR2 SQIVND (reference sequence). The CDR3 length is 14 residues. The CDR3 protein is CASSSDFSAYEQYF. The CDR3 DNA reads as TGTGCCAGTAGTTCGGACTTCTCAGCCTACGAGCAGTACTTC.

This clone was recorded only once. The chain recombines TRBV6-5 with TRBJ1-6, with a possible D match to TRBD1 (6 bases). The V gene's germline CDR1 is MNHEY and CDR2 SVGAGI. Deletions cut 5 bases from V and 10 bases from J, with 9 bases between. The CDR3 is 12 residues long. The CDR3 sequence is CASSRRGSPLHF. In DNA, the CDR3 is TGTGCCAGCAGTCGCAGGGGATCACCCCTCCACTTT.

This rearrangement joins TRBV5-1 to TRBJ1-2; D not certain. Germline V gene sequence: CDR1 SGHRS, CDR2 YFSETQ. V shed 2 bases and J shed 0 bases, with 8 bases lying between them. The CDR3 extends over 14 amino acids. The CDR3 region has the DNA TGCGCCAGCAGCTTCAAGGAGACTAACTATGGCTACACCTTC. Translated: CASSFKETNYGYTF.

This sequence joins TRBV15 and TRBJ1-5, with a possible D match to TRBD1 (6 bases). The CDR3 is made up of 13 amino acids. The ends were cut back, 5 bases at V and 3 bases at J, with 8 bases in the middle. Germline V CDR1 and CDR2: LNHNV, YYDKDF (reference sequence). In DNA form, the CDR3 reads TGTGCCACCAGCCCAGGGGTCAATCAGCCCCAGCATTTT. It codes for CATSPGVNQPQHF.

The chain links TRBV7-3 to TRBJ2-1; D call uncertain. The CDR3 spans 13 residues. Per the germline V gene, CDR1 is SGHTA and CDR2 is FQGTGA. V was pared by 3 bases and J by 10 bases, with 13 bases between. As DNA, the CDR3 is TGTGCCAGCAGCTTCCATGACACATCCGAGCAGTTCTTC. It translates to CASSFHDTSEQFF.